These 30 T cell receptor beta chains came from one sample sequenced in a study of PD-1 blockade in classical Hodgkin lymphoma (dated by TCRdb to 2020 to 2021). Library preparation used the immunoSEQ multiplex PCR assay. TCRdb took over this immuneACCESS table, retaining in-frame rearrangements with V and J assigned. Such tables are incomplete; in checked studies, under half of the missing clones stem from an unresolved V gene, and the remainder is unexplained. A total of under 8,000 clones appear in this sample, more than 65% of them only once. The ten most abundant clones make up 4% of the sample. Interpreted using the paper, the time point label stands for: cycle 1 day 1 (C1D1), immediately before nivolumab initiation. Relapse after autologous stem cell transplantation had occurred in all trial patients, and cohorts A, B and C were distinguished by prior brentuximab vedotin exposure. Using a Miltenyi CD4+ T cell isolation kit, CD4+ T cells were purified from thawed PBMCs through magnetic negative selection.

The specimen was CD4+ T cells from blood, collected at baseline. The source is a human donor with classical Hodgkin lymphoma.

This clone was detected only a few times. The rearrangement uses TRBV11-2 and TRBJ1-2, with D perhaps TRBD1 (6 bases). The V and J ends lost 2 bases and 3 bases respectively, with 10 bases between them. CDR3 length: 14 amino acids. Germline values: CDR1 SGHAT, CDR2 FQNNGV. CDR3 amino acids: CASSLSRGDYGYTF. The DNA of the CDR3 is TGTGCCAGCAGCTTAAGCAGGGGTGACTATGGCTACACCTTC.

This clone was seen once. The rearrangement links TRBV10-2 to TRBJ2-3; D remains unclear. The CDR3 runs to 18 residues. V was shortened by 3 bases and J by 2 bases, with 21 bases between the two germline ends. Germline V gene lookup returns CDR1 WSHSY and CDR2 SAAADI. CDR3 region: CASSEDSNPSRPTDTQYF. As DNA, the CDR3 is TGCGCCAGCAGTGAAGATAGTAACCCCTCTCGACCCACAGATACGCAGTATTTT.

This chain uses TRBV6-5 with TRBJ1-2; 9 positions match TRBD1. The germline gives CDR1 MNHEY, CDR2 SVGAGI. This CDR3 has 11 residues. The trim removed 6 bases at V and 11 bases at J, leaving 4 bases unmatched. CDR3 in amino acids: CASRGQGEYTF. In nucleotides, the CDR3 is TGTGCCAGCAGGGGACAGGGAGAGTACACCTTC.

CDR3 region: CASSFYFTRQGLRNTEAFF. The CDR3 DNA reads TGTGCCAGCAGTTTTTACTTCACCCGACAGGGTTTGAGGAACACTGAAGCTTTCTTT. The chain has TRBV28 and TRBJ1-1, with TRBD1 identical over 7 bases. The CDR3 is 19 amino acids. Unmatched junction bases numbered 17, after V lost 3 bases and J lost 1 base. Germline V gives CDR1 MDHEN, CDR2 SYDVKM.

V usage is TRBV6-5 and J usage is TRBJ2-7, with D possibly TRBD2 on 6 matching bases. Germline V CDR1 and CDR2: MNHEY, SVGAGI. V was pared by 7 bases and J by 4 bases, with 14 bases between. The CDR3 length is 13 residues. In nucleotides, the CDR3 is TGTGCCAGCAACTTCGGGGGAAGATACGAGCAGTACTTC. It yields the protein CASNFGGRYEQYF.

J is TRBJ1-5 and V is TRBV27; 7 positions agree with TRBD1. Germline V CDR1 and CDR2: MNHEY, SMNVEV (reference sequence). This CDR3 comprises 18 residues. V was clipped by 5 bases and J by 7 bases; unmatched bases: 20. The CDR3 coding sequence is TGTGCCAGCAGTCCCACGCCCAATCGGAGCGGGGGACAGCAGCCCCAGCATTTT. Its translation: CASSPTPNRSGGQQPQHF.

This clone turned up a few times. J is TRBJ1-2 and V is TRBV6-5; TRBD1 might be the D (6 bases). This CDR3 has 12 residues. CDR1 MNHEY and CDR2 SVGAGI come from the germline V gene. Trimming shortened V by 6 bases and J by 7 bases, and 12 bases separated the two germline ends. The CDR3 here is CASRTDSRGYTF. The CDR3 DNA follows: TGTGCCAGCAGGACGGACAGCCGTGGCTACACCTTC.

The CDR3 sequence: CAISAQGLYGYTF. The CDR3 coding sequence is TGTGCCATCAGCGCCCAGGGGCTCTATGGCTACACCTTC. V is TRBV10-3 and J is TRBJ1-2; possibly TRBD1 for D (6 bases). V was trimmed by 6 bases and J by 4 bases, leaving 12 bases between them. This CDR3 is 13 amino acids long. Germline assignment: CDR1 ENHRY and CDR2 SYGVKD.

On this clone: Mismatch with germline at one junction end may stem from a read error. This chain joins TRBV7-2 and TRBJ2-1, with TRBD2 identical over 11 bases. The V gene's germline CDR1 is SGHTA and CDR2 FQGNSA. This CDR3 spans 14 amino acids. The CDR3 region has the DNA TGTGCCAGCAGCGCCGACCTAGCGGGGGGCCGGTTGCTCTTC. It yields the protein CASSADLAGGRLLF.

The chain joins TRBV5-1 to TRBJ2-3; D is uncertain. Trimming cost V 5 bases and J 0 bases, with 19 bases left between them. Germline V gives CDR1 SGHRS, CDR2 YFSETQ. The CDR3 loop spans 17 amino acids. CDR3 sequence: CASRSTSLNSSTDTQYF. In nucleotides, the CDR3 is TGCGCCAGCAGATCGACTTCTCTAAACTCTAGCACAGATACGCAGTATTTT.

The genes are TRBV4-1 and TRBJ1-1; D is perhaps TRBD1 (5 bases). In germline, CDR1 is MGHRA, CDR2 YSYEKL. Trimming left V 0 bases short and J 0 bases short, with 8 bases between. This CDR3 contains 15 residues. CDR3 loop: CASSQDMGVNTEAFF. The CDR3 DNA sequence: TGCGCCAGCAGCCAAGATATGGGGGTGAACACTGAAGCTTTCTTT.

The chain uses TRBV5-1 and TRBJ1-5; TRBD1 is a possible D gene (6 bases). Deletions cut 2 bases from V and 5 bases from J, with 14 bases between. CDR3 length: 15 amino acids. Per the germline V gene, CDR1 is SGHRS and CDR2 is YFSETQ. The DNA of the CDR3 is TGCGCCAGCAGCTTTTCCGGGACAATTGATCAGCCCCAGCATTTT. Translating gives CASSFSGTIDQPQHF.

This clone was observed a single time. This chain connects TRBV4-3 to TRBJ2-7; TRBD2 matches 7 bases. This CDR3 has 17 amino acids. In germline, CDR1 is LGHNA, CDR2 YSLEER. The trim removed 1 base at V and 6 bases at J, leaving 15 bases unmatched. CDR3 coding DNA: TGCGCCAGCAGCCAAGGCCTCGACAGACTATCTAGCGGCGAGCAGTACTTC. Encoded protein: CASSQGLDRLSSGEQYF.

The chain's CDR3 is CASSITGGNEQFF. DNA for the CDR3: TGTGCCAGCAGTATAACGGGAGGCAATGAGCAGTTCTTC. The genes are TRBV6-1 and TRBJ2-1, with 7 bases that match TRBD2. J gave up 6 bases and V 5 bases, and 4 bases lay outside the gene matches. CDR3 size: 13 residues. Germline CDR1 and CDR2: MNHNS and SASEGT.

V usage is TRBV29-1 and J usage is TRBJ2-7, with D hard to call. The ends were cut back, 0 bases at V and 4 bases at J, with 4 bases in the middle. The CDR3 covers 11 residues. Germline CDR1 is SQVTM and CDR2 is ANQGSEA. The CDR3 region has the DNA TGCAGCGTTGAAGACAAATACGAGCAGTACGTC. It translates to CSVEDKYEQYV.

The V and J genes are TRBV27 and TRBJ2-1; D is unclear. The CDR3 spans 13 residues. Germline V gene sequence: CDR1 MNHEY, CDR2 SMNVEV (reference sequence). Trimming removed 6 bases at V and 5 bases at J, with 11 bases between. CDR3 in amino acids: CASRSRVNNEQFF. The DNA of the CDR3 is TGTGCCAGCAGATCCCGAGTAAACAATGAGCAGTTCTTC.

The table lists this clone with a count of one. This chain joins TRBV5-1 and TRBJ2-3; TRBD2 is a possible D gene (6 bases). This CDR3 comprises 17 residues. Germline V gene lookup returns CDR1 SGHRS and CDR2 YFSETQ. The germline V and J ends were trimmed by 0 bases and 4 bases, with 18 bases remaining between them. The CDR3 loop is CASSLGEGGVGPDTQYF. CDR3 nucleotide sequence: TGCGCCAGCAGCTTGGGCGAAGGCGGGGTAGGGCCAGATACGCAGTATTTT.

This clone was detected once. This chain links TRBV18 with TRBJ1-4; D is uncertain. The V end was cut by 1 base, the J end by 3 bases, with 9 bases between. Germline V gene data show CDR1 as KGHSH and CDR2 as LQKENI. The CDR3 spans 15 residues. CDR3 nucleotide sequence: TGTGCCAGCTCACCACTCGCGGCAGCTAATGAAAAACTGTTTTTT. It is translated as CASSPLAAANEKLFF.

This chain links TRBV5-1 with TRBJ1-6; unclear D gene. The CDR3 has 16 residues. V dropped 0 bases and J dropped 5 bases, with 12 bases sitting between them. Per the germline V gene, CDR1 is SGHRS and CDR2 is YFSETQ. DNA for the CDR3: TGCGCCAGCAGCTTGGCGGGGAGGAGAAATAATTCACCCCTCCACTTT. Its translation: CASSLAGRRNNSPLHF.

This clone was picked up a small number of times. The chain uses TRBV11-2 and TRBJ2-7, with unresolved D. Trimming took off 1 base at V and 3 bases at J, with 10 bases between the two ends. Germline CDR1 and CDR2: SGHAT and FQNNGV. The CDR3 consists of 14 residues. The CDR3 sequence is CASSLARISYEQYV. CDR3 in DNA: TGTGCCAGCAGCTTAGCCCGCATCAGCTACGAGCAGTACGTC.

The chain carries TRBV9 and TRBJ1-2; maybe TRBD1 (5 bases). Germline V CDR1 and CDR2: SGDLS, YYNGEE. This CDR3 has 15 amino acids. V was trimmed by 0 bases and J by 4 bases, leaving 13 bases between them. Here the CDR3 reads CASSVVDGAGYGYTF. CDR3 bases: TGTGCCAGCAGCGTAGTGGACGGGGCTGGCTATGGCTACACCTTC.

The CDR3 sequence: CAWDESYNEQFF. In DNA form, the CDR3 reads TGTGCCTGGGATGAATCCTACAATGAGCAGTTCTTC. The chain carries TRBV30 and TRBJ2-1; D is undetermined. V was shortened by 5 bases and J by 1 base, with 6 bases between the two germline ends. Germline assignment: CDR1 GTSNPN and CDR2 SVGIG (reference sequence). The CDR3 sequence is 12 residues long.

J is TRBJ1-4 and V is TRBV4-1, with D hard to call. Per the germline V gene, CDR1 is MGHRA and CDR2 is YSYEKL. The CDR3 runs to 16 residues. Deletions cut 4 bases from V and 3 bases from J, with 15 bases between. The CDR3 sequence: CASSPFGDRSNEKLFF. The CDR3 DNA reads TGCGCCAGCAGCCCCTTCGGGGATAGGTCTAATGAAAAACTGTTTTTT.

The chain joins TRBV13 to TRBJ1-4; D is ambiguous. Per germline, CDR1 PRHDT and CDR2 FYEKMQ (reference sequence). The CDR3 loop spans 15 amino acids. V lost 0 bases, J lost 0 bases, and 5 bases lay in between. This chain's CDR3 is CASSLGRPTNEKLFF. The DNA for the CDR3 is TGTGCCAGCAGCTTAGGCAGGCCAACTAATGAAAAACTGTTTTTT.

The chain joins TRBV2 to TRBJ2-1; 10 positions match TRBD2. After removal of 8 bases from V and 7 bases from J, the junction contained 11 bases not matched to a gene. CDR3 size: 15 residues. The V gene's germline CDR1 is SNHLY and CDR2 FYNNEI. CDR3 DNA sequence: TGTGCCAGCGGTGTTGTGGTAGCGGGAGGAAATGAGCAGTTCTTC. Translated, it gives CASGVVVAGGNEQFF.

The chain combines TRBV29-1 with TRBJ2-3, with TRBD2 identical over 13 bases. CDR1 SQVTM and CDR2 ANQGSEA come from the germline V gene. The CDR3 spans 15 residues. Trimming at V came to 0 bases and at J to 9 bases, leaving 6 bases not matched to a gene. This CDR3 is CSVEEGGLAGATQYF. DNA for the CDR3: TGCAGCGTTGAAGAAGGTGGACTAGCGGGAGCAACGCAGTATTTT.

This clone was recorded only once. The CDR3 DNA reads TGTGCCAGCAGCTTAGAGGGGTTGAACACTGAAGCTTTCTTT. Translation gives CASSLEGLNTEAFF. The chain combines TRBV7-9 with TRBJ1-1, with D maybe TRBD1 (5 bases). The V gene's germline CDR1 is SEHNR and CDR2 FQNEAQ (reference sequence). With 1 base removed from V and 0 bases from J, the gap between germline ends came to 6 bases. The CDR3 totals 14 residues.

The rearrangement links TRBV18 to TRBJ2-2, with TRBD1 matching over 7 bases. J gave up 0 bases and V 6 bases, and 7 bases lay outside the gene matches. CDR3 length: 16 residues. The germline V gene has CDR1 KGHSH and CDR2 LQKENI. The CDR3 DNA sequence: TGTGCCAGCTCGCTAGGTGGGACAGCGAACACCGGGGAGCTGTTTTTT. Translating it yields CASSLGGTANTGELFF. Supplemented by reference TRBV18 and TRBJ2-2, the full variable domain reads NAGVMQNPRHLVRRRGQEARLRCSPMKGHSHVYWYRQLPEEGLKFMVYLQKENIIDESGMPKERFSAEFPKEGPSILRIQQVVRGDSAAYFCASSLGGTANTGELFFGEGSRLTVL.

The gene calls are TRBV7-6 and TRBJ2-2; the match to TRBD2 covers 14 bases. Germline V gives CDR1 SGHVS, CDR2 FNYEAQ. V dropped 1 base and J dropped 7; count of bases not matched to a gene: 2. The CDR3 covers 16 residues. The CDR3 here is CASSLGGLAGDGELFF. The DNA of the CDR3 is TGTGCCAGCAGCTTAGGGGGACTAGCGGGAGACGGGGAGCTGTTTTTT. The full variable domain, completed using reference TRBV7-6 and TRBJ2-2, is GAGVSQSPRYKVTKRGQDVALRCDPISGHVSLYWYRQALGQGPEFLTYFNYEAQQDKSGLPNDRFSAERPEGSISTLTIQRTEQRDSAMYRCASSLGGLAGDGELFFGEGSRLTVL.

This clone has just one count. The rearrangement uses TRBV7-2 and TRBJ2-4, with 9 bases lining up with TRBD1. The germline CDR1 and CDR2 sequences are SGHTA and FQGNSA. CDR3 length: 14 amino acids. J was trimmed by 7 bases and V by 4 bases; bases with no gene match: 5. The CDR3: CASSYDRGMNIQYF. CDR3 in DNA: TGTGCCAGCAGCTACGACAGGGGGATGAACATTCAGTACTTC.